One sample yielded the 24 T cell receptor beta chains listed below, sequenced in a study of identical twins (dated by TCRdb to the mid-2010s). Library preparation was by 5' RACE. Sequencing was carried out with an Illumina HiSeq 2000. TCRdb itself trimmed the public reads at Q25 with fastp, ran MiXCR and retained productive beta chains. Rows with a matching CDR3 protein are joined into one entry that keeps the most common DNA and genes. The sample table contains hundreds of thousands of distinct CDR3 sequences; only one count was recorded for 8.6% of them. 0.85% to 1% of the sample rests with the top ten. These sequences were also reported in another study, on yellow fever vaccine responses in identical twins.

Sequencing was done on a sample of PBMCs. These receptors all come from a woman aged 18-29 years in good health.

This clonotype was seen more than once but under ten times. This sequence joins TRBV6-1 and TRBJ1-4; D perhaps matches TRBD1 (5 bases). There are 15 residues in the CDR3. V lost 8 bases to trimming and J lost 0 bases, with 13 bases between them. The germline CDR1 and CDR2 sequences are MNHNS and SASEGT. CDR3 nucleotides: TGTGCCAGCGCGTCCAGGGTTGCAACTAATGAAAAACTGTTTTTT. Translation: CASASRVATNEKLFF.

This chain links TRBV7-9 with TRBJ2-5, with a weak D call TRBD1 (7 bases). Germline CDR1 and CDR2: SEHNR and FQNEAQ (reference sequence). The CDR3 loop spans 13 amino acids. V shed 5 bases and J shed 5 bases, with 12 bases lying between them. The CDR3 is CASSPQGRETQYF. The CDR3 nucleotides are TGTGCCAGCAGCCCACAGGGGAGGGAGACCCAGTACTTC.

This clonotype has just a few counts. The rearrangement joins TRBV28 to TRBJ1-2; TRBD1 matches 8 bases. The ends lost 8 bases at V and 0 bases at J; junction bases unmatched: 5. This CDR3 region has 14 residues. Germline CDR1 MDHEN, CDR2 SYDVKM. As DNA, the CDR3 is TGTGCCAGCGGGACAGGAGGTTCTAACTATGGCTACACCTTC. Protein: CASGTGGSNYGYTF.

This clonotype was recorded a few times. The chain's CDR3 is CASSLVLGLAGLDEQYF. The CDR3 coding sequence is TGTGCCAGCAGCTTAGTTTTGGGGCTAGCGGGACTAGACGAGCAGTACTTC. The chain combines TRBV7-8 with TRBJ2-7; 9 bases are shared with TRBD2. The germline gives CDR1 SGHVS, CDR2 FQNEAQ. CDR3 length: 17 amino acids. Losses at the gene ends were 1 base for V and 5 bases for J; bases not matched to a gene: 12.

This clonotype was seen only a few times. CDR3 coding DNA: TGTGCCAGCAGTGAAGGGACAGGGGTAAGCGAGCAGTACTTC. This gives the protein CASSEGTGVSEQYF. The V and J genes are TRBV2 and TRBJ2-7, with 9 bases that match TRBD1. J was trimmed by 6 bases and V by 1 base; bases with no gene match: 4. There are 14 residues in the CDR3. Germline CDR1 is SNHLY and CDR2 is FYNNEI.

This clonotype has more than one count but fewer than ten. The chain carries TRBV27 and TRBJ2-7; possibly TRBD1 or TRBD2 for D (5 bases each). The CDR3 consists of 14 residues. V lost 4 bases to trimming and J lost 0 bases, with 10 bases between them. Germline CDR1 is MNHEY and CDR2 is SMNVEV (reference sequence). CDR3 bases: TGTGCCAGCAGTTCGAGGGGTTACTCCTACGAGCAGTACTTC. Protein product: CASSSRGYSYEQYF.

This clonotype has ten or more counts. The chain combines TRBV15 with TRBJ2-4; 7 nucleotides align to TRBD2. V gave up 1 base and J gave up 6 bases; unmatched junction bases: 3. Germline values: CDR1 LNHNV, CDR2 YYDKDF (reference sequence). The CDR3 length is 14 residues. The CDR3 region has the DNA TGTGCCACCAGCAGAGTAGGGAGGGGAAACATTCAGTACTTC. The encoded protein is CATSRVGRGNIQYF.

This chain links TRBV7-9 with TRBJ2-1, with 12 bases fitting TRBD2. The germline gives CDR1 SEHNR, CDR2 FQNEAQ (reference sequence). With 5 bases clipped from V and 0 bases from J, the junction kept 17 bases outside the gene matches. This CDR3 region has 21 residues. The CDR3 sequence: CASSPPLEASGGVSSYNEQFF. The DNA of the CDR3 is TGTGCCAGCAGCCCCCCCCTTGAGGCTAGCGGGGGGGTTAGCTCCTACAATGAGCAGTTCTTC. Full variable domain (rest looked up from reference TRBV7-9 and TRBJ2-1): DTGVSQNPRHKITKRGQNVTFRCDPISEHNRLYWYRQTLGQGPEFLTYFQNEAQLEKSRLLSDRFSAERPKGSFSTLEIQRTEQGDSAMYLCASSPPLEASGGVSSYNEQFFGPGTRLTVL.

This clonotype appeared many times. The chain is built from TRBV7-2 and TRBJ2-7; 14 bases align to TRBD2. Per the germline V gene, CDR1 is SGHTA and CDR2 is FQGNSA. This CDR3 has 15 amino acids. J lost 3 bases, V lost 5 bases, and 3 bases had no gene match. Here the CDR3 reads CASSLGTSGGYEQYF. Here the CDR3 DNA reads TGTGCCAGCAGCCTAGGGACTAGCGGGGGCTACGAGCAGTACTTC.

This clonotype was detected ten times or more. The J gene is TRBJ2-2, the V gene TRBV29-1, with 8 bases lining up with TRBD1. Looked up from germline, CDR1 is SQVTM and CDR2 is ANQGSEA. The V segment lost 5 bases and the J segment 0 bases; nucleotides outside the gene matches: 8. CDR3 length: 16 amino acids. The DNA of the CDR3 is TGCAGCGTTCGGTTCAGGGGACAGGCGAACACCGGGGAGCTGTTTTTT. Amino acid sequence: CSVRFRGQANTGELFF.

This clonotype was seen at least ten times. V is TRBV5-1 and J is TRBJ2-1, with TRBD2 matching over 10 bases. The CDR3 runs 18 residues. Trimming took 1 base from V and 4 from J; bases not matched to a gene: 11. Per the germline V gene, CDR1 is SGHRS and CDR2 is YFSETQ. The CDR3 nucleotides read TGCGCCAGCAGCTTGTGGACATCCCCTAGCGGGGGTTACAATGAGCAGTTCTTC. Translating gives CASSLWTSPSGGYNEQFF.

This clonotype turned up a few times. J is TRBJ2-2 and V is TRBV14; D gene unclear. Trimming shortened V by 1 base and J by 6 bases, and 15 bases separated the two germline ends. The CDR3 loop spans 16 amino acids. The germline CDR1 and CDR2 sequences are SGHDN and FVKESK. The CDR3 spells CASSQGSSRSPGELFF. Here the CDR3 DNA reads TGTGCCAGCAGCCAAGGGAGTTCACGGTCCCCCGGGGAGCTGTTTTTT.

The sample holds a few counts of this clonotype. The genes are TRBV15 and TRBJ2-3, with unresolved D. V was trimmed by 5 bases and J by 4 bases, leaving 13 bases between them. Germline values: CDR1 LNHNV, CDR2 YYDKDF (reference sequence). The CDR3 extends over 14 amino acids. For the CDR3, the DNA is TGTGCCACCAGCCGTAGTCGGTCCGCAGATACGCAGTATTTT. Translating gives CATSRSRSADTQYF. Filled out from reference TRBV15 and TRBJ2-3, the complete variable domain reads DAMVIQNPRYQVTQFGKPVTLSCSQTLNHNVMYWYQQKSSQAPKLLFHYYDKDFNNEADTPDNFQSRRPNTSFCFLDIRSPGLGDTAMYLCATSRSRSADTQYFGPGTRLTVL.

This clonotype showed up just a few times. The chain's CDR3 is CASSSQLPTGKVRAGANVLTF. The CDR3 DNA reads as TGCGCCAGCAGCTCGCAGCTCCCGACAGGTAAAGTTAGAGCTGGGGCCAACGTCCTGACTTTC. The V call is TRBV5-1, the J call TRBJ2-6, with D possibly TRBD1 on 6 matching bases. The germline V and J ends were trimmed by 3 bases and 2 bases, with 27 bases remaining between them. This CDR3 has 21 amino acids. Germline V gene data show CDR1 as SGHRS and CDR2 as YFSETQ.

At least ten counts were recorded for this clonotype. The chain is built from TRBV7-9 and TRBJ1-3; 9 nucleotides agree with TRBD1. V trimming: 5 bases; J trimming: 2 bases; junction bases outside the gene matches: 7. The CDR3 spans 16 residues. Germline-derived CDR1 and CDR2 are SEHNR and FQNEAQ (reference sequence). CDR3 coding DNA: TGTGCCAGCAGCGACACCAGGACAGGGGCTGGAAACACCATATATTTT. Protein: CASSDTRTGAGNTIYF.

This clonotype was recorded at least ten times. V gene TRBV4-3 combines with J gene TRBJ2-3; 8 positions agree with TRBD2. Germline V gives CDR1 LGHNA, CDR2 YSLEER. The CDR3 loop spans 15 amino acids. The J segment lost 2 bases and the V segment lost 5 bases, leaving 6 bases of the junction unmatched. The CDR3 protein is CASSRIAGNTDTQYF. CDR3 bases: TGCGCCAGCAGCAGAATAGCGGGAAACACAGATACGCAGTATTTT.

The table lists this clonotype with many counts. The V and J genes are TRBV5-1 and TRBJ2-3, with TRBD2 matching over 8 bases. There are 14 residues in the CDR3. CDR1 and CDR2 (germline): SGHRS, YFSETQ. J gave up 2 bases and V 4 bases, and 3 bases lay outside the gene matches. CDR3 DNA sequence: TGCGCCAGCAGCCCCGGACTAGCCACAGATACGCAGTATTTT. Its translation is CASSPGLATDTQYF.

The chain couples TRBV6-6 to TRBJ2-7; D remains unclear. Between the trimmed V and J ends, which lost 7 bases and 6 bases, there was a span of 16 bases. This CDR3 has 13 residues. Germline assignment: CDR1 MNHNY and CDR2 SVGAGI (reference sequence). CDR3 DNA: TGTGCCAGCACCTCACCGGAAGCAGTCGAGCAGTACTTC. The encoded protein is CASTSPEAVEQYF.

This clonotype has only a few counts. The DNA is left out, because the CDR3 cannot be placed on it with certainty; the CDR3 is given as TCRdb lists it. The chain is built from TRBV10-3 and TRBJ2-4; whether TRBD2, the table's D call, matches the DNA was not checked. The CDR3 has 17 residues if both end residues are counted. Per the germline V gene, CDR1 is ENHRY and CDR2 is SYGVKD. CDR3 sequence: CAIIGLAVLRAKNIQYF.

The V and J genes are TRBV5-1 and TRBJ1-1; D remains unclear. This CDR3 is built from 14 residues. CDR1 and CDR2 (germline): SGHRS, YFSETQ. V dropped 1 base and J dropped 1 base, with 8 bases sitting between them. CDR3 in amino acids: CASSLFAGNTEAFF. For the CDR3, the DNA is TGCGCCAGCAGCTTGTTTGCAGGGAACACTGAAGCTTTCTTT.

This clonotype was counted between two and nine times. The gene calls are TRBV7-2 and TRBJ2-2, with 7 bases that match TRBD1. V gave up 3 bases and J gave up 2 bases; unmatched junction bases: 6. The germline V gene encodes CDR1 SGHTA and CDR2 FQGNSA. The CDR3 runs 16 residues. The CDR3: CASSFGQEINTGELFF. In DNA form, the CDR3 reads TGTGCCAGCAGCTTCGGACAGGAGATTAACACCGGGGAGCTGTTTTTT.

This clonotype came up a few times. The J gene is TRBJ2-5, the V gene TRBV5-5; D might be TRBD1 (7 bases). The CDR3 contains 17 residues. CDR1 is SGHKS and CDR2 is YYEKEE in the germline V gene (reference sequence). The germline V and J ends were trimmed by 4 bases and 5 bases, with 24 bases remaining between them. The DNA for the CDR3 is TGTGCCAGCAGCCCTATTACAGGGGAGGCTGAGCATGAGACCCAGTACTTC. Residues: CASSPITGEAEHETQYF.

This clonotype showed up just a few times. V and J are TRBV6-2 or TRBV6-3 and TRBJ2-1, with TRBD1 as a possible D gene (5 bases). CDR3 length: 13 amino acids. Germline assignment: CDR1 MNHEY and CDR2 SVGEGT. V lost 5 bases, J lost 11 bases, and 16 bases lay in between. Written as DNA, the CDR3 is TGTGCCAGCAGTCAACCAGGGCAGTCCCAGCAGTTCTTC. This gives the protein CASSQPGQSQQFF.

This clonotype was seen more than once but under ten times. This chain uses TRBV6-2 or TRBV6-3 with TRBJ2-7, with a tentative D call TRBD1 (6 bases). Germline CDR1 and CDR2: MNHEY and SVGEGT. This CDR3 has 15 residues. V dropped 7 bases and J dropped 2 bases, with 18 bases sitting between them. The CDR3 loop reads CASTKGDVITYEQYF. DNA of the CDR3: TGTGCCAGCACCAAGGGGGACGTAATTACCTACGAGCAGTACTTC.